This T cell receptor (beta chain) was captured in a study of monozygotic twins with inflammatory bowel disease. Germline V gene data show CDR1 as SGHRS and CDR2 as YFSETQ. This CDR3 contains 15 residues. TCRdb derives one entry per CDR3 protein from the 5' RACE reads, leaving out DNA. This table lists around 200,000 distinct CDR3 sequences. Unsorted whole blood yielded the total RNA, with T cells left unselected. Sequences were obtained from blood. This clonotype originated in a human donor with ulcerative colitis or Crohn's disease, or a healthy co-twin of an affected twin (not recorded which). The chain has TRBV5-1 and TRBJ2-5. The CDR3 reads CASSLAGSDGETQYF. The complete variable domain, with remaining parts taken from reference TRBV5-1 and TRBJ2-5, reads KAGVTQTPRYLIKTRGQQVTLSCSPISGHRSVSWYQQTPGQGLQFLFEYFSETQRNKGNFPGRFSGRQFSNSRSEMNVSTLELGDSALYLCASSLAGSDGETQYFGPGTRLLVL.